This entry features one T cell receptor beta chain sequence. Its specificity is not known. The entry originates in a study of blood T cells in healthy people across ages. The study, taken as a whole, reports: With age, beta diversity per million T cells declined roughly linearly, significantly by 40. Versus aged donors, long-lived donors had higher diversity and more naive CD4+ cells.

It was with a sample-barcoded 5' primer and a J-beta primer mix that a second PCR of roughly 6 to 11 cycles was run. Researchers report that a template-switch adaptor with 12 random nucleotides tagged each cDNA molecule. One entry per CDR3 protein results from TCRdb running MiXCR on the 5' RACE reads. Seen here are around 1.7 million distinct CDR3 sequences, approximately 28% observed once, and the top ten hold roughly 8%. The CDR3 is 14 residues long. Between the trimmed V and J ends, which lost 3 bases and 9 bases, there was a span of 17 bases. The germline V gene has CDR1 MDHEN and CDR2 SYDVKM. Sequences were obtained from blood. The TCR was taken from a woman in her 30s in good health. The chain recombines TRBV28 with TRBJ1-2; TRBD1 might be the D (6 bases). CDR3 DNA sequence: TGTGCCAGCAGTTTCTCCACCCCTGGGGACAGCTACACCTTC. Amino acids: CASSFSTPGDSYTF.